Listed here are 14 T cell receptor beta chains from one sample, sequenced in a study of OX40 agonist ivuxolimab in advanced cancers. Here immunoSEQ multiplex PCR was the method, and the copy in TCRdb shows in-frame clones only, minus some. This sample yields approximately 58,000 clones, of which approximately 88% are seen a single time; about 13% belongs to the top ten. The sample was CD4+ or CD8+ T cells sorted from blood, taken in a trial of the OX40 agonist ivuxolimab. The receptors were gathered from an adult with an advanced solid tumor such as melanoma, head and neck, liver or kidney cancer.

The chain has TRBV29-1 and TRBJ1-3, with 7 bases matching TRBD1. Germline trimming cut 7 bases from V and 0 bases from J; bases unmatched to any gene: 9. Looked up from germline, CDR1 is SQVTM and CDR2 is ANQGSEA. This CDR3 is built from 15 residues. The CDR3 reads CSAEDRLSSGNTIYF. The CDR3 DNA follows: TGCAGCGCTGAGGACAGGCTAAGCTCTGGAAACACCATATATTTT.

The count of this clone is one. The chain employs TRBV5-6 and TRBJ1-1; maybe TRBD1 (5 bases). Germline V lookup: CDR1 SGHDT, CDR2 YYEEEE. This CDR3 has 14 residues. V was trimmed by 4 bases and J by 6 bases, leaving 16 bases between them. CDR3 loop: CASSAPAGRAEAFF. CDR3 in DNA: TGTGCCAGCAGCGCACCAGCAGGGAGAGCTGAAGCTTTCTTT.

This clone was seen once. The rearrangement links TRBV2 to TRBJ2-1; the D call may be TRBD1 or TRBD2 (5 bases each). The CDR3 is made up of 15 amino acids. From germline, CDR1 is SNHLY and CDR2 FYNNEI. Trimming removed 2 bases at V and 7 bases at J, with 15 bases between. In DNA, the CDR3 is TGTGCCAGCAGTGAACAAGGACTGGGGCCGAATGAGCAGTTCTTC. This translates into CASSEQGLGPNEQFF.

V and J are TRBV11-2 and TRBJ2-2, with a tentative D call TRBD1 (6 bases). The CDR3 consists of 17 residues. The V gene's germline CDR1 is SGHAT and CDR2 FQNNGV. V lost 0 bases and J 4 bases, leaving 15 bases between the germline ends. In DNA, the CDR3 is TGTGCCAGCAGCTTAGATCTGGGGGCAGGGCCCACCGGGGAGCTGTTTTTT. Its translation: CASSLDLGAGPTGELFF.

The chain has TRBV7-8 and TRBJ2-7; 9 positions agree with TRBD1. The V gene's germline CDR1 is SGHVS and CDR2 FQNEAQ. Trimming took 2 bases from V and 6 from J; bases not matched to a gene: 5. This CDR3 has 14 residues. This CDR3 reads CASSLTRQGVEQYF. The CDR3 coding sequence is TGTGCCAGCAGCTTAACTCGACAGGGGGTCGAGCAGTACTTC.

This chain uses TRBV10-2 with TRBJ2-3, with 11 bases matching TRBD2. V lost 6 bases, J lost 3 bases, and 2 bases stayed unmatched. Germline-derived CDR1 and CDR2 are WSHSY and SAAADI. This CDR3 is built from 14 residues. CDR3 amino acids: CASSTSGRTDTQYF. The CDR3 DNA follows: TGCGCCAGCAGCACTAGCGGGAGAACAGATACGCAGTATTTT.

This clone came up a few times. The gene calls are TRBV5-1 and TRBJ2-1; possibly TRBD2 for D (5 bases). Trimming removed 0 bases at V and 6 bases at J, with 7 bases between. Germline CDR1 and CDR2: SGHRS and YFSETQ. This CDR3 has 13 amino acids. The CDR3 protein is CASSLALANEQFF. The CDR3 bases are TGCGCCAGCAGCTTGGCTCTAGCCAATGAGCAGTTCTTC.

This chain links TRBV5-1 with TRBJ2-7; D ambiguous. Trimming cost V 3 bases and J 0 bases, with 13 bases left between them. CDR3 size: 15 residues. CDR1 SGHRS and CDR2 YFSETQ come from the germline V gene. As DNA, the CDR3 is TGCGCCAGCAGCTCCGGACCGACGCACTCCTACGAGCAGTACTTC. Translated, it gives CASSSGPTHSYEQYF.

The rearrangement uses TRBV4-2 and TRBJ2-1; 11 bases align to TRBD2. The germline gives CDR1 LGHNA, CDR2 YNFKEQ. This CDR3 is built from 18 residues. V shed 3 bases and J 6 bases; nucleotides not matched to a gene: 13. The CDR3 coding sequence is TGTGCCAGCAGCCAGGCCTTACTAGCGGGAGTTGGTCTCAATGAGCAGTTCTTC. It translates to CASSQALLAGVGLNEQFF.

The rearrangement uses TRBV29-1 and TRBJ2-1; D is possibly TRBD1 (7 bases). Germline CDR1 is SQVTM and CDR2 is ANQGSEA. Trimming removed 6 bases from V and 3 bases from J, with 18 bases in between. The CDR3 runs 15 residues. In DNA, the CDR3 is TGCAGCGTGCGGGACAGTGAAGGCCTCTACAATGAGCAGTTCTTC. Translated, it gives CSVRDSEGLYNEQFF.

This rearrangement joins TRBV7-2 to TRBJ2-2; no clear D. This CDR3 region has 16 residues. Germline values: CDR1 SGHTA, CDR2 FQGNSA. V lost 1 base and J lost 6, with 15 bases in between. CDR3 nucleotide sequence: TGTGCCAGCAGCTTAGTATTGACGCGGACCCCCGGGGAGCTGTTTTTT. Translation: CASSLVLTRTPGELFF.

This clone was observed a single time. The V call is TRBV7-2, the J call TRBJ2-3; D is uncertain. The CDR3 extends over 15 amino acids. Germline-derived CDR1 and CDR2 are SGHTA and FQGNSA. Trimming took 3 bases from V and 2 from J, leaving 12 bases between them. This CDR3 reads CASSFGATHTDTQYF. The CDR3 DNA reads TGTGCCAGCAGCTTTGGTGCAACTCACACAGATACGCAGTATTTT.

This chain uses TRBV6-1 with TRBJ2-7, with D perhaps TRBD1 (5 bases). In germline, CDR1 is MNHNS, CDR2 SASEGT. The germline V and J ends were trimmed by 4 bases and 3 bases, with 13 bases remaining between them. The CDR3 is made up of 14 amino acids. In DNA, the CDR3 is TGTGCCAGCAGTGCTGCCGACAGAGTCTACGAGCAGTACTTC. Its translation: CASSAADRVYEQYF.

The chain recombines TRBV18 with TRBJ1-4; D remains unclear. The CDR3 spans 13 residues. Germline-derived CDR1 and CDR2 are KGHSH and LQKENI. V lost 5 bases to trimming and J lost 0 bases, with 4 bases between them. CDR3 in amino acids: CASSTSTNEKLFF. As DNA, the CDR3 is TGTGCCAGCTCAACTTCAACTAATGAAAAACTGTTTTTT. Together with reference TRBV18 and TRBJ1-4, the CDR3 gives the full variable domain: NAGVMQNPRHLVRRRGQEARLRCSPMKGHSHVYWYRQLPEEGLKFMVYLQKENIIDESGMPKERFSAEFPKEGPSILRIQQVVRGDSAAYFCASSTSTNEKLFFGSGTQLSVL.